This TCR beta chain was recovered during a study of blood T cells in healthy people across ages. The CDR3 runs to 15 residues. The germline V and J ends were trimmed by 6 bases and 4 bases, with 18 bases remaining between them. Per germline, CDR1 MGHDK and CDR2 SYGVNS. General study findings and limits: Unsorted PBMCs blocked a conclusive comparison of naive and antigen-experienced cells.

Next came a second PCR, run for 7 to 11 cycles, which used a sample-barcoded 5' primer along with a J-beta primer mix. TCRdb fed the 5' RACE reads into MiXCR, producing one record per CDR3 protein. This table has around 780,000 distinct CDR3 sequences, approximately 53% appearing once. Details on this clonotype: What it recognizes is unknown.

Isolation per sample recovered at least 6 million PBMCs. This sequence was found in a man in his forties in good health. The chain links TRBV25-1 to TRBJ2-5; perhaps TRBD1 as D (7 bases). The sample taken for sequencing was blood. CDR3 nucleotide sequence: TGTGCCAGCAGGGAGGGGGCCCTAGGTGTAGAGACCCAGTACTTC. Its translation: CASREGALGVETQYF.